This T cell receptor (beta chain) was observed in a study of low-dose radiotherapy and immunotherapy resistance in tumors. This clonotype was counted between two and nine times. Stated time point: before trial treatment. The V gene lost 4 bases and the J gene lost 6 bases, with 13 bases spanning the gap. This CDR3 is built from 14 residues. The germline V gene has CDR1 SNHLY and CDR2 FYNNEI. First-strand cDNA used TRAV- and TRBV-specific primers, covering alpha and beta chains. With a V-primer adapter and a constant-region primer, TCRs were amplified for 20 PCR cycles. It was by in vitro transcription that isolated mRNA was amplified. In TCRdb, the reads were re-called with MiXCR into one record per CDR3 protein. The table records 65,000 to 90,000 distinct CDR3 sequences, approximately 20% of them present only once.

The starting material was PBMCs, obtained before treatment. The chain has TRBV2 and TRBJ1-5, with D possibly matching TRBD1 (5 bases). The source is a male donor with prostate cancer. Here the CDR3 reads CASSANPGGQPQHF. DNA of the CDR3: TGTGCCAGCAGTGCAAACCCTGGGGGTCAGCCCCAGCATTTT. The whole variable domain, remainder taken from reference TRBV2 and TRBJ1-5, is EPEVTQTPSHQVTQMGQEVILRCVPISNHLYFYWYRQILGQKVEFLVSFYNNEISEKSEIFDDQFSVERPDGSNFTLKIRSTKLEDSAMYFCASSANPGGQPQHFGDGTRLSIL.